The T cell receptor (beta chain) described here comes from a study of T-cell memory formation after mild COVID-19. General study findings and limits: Contracting clones, day 15 to 85, had balanced CD4/CD8, and later expanders favored CD4+. Cross-reactive memory seemingly joined, as some responding clones were found in pre-infection memory.

In this sample, this clonotype turned up many times. Its antigen is currently unknown. The V and J ends lost 4 bases and 0 bases respectively, with 7 bases between them. This CDR3 region has 12 residues. From germline, CDR1 is SQVTM and CDR2 ANQGSEA. TCRdb redid the calling of the 5' RACE reads with MiXCR, one entry per CDR3 protein. The sample shows about 250,000 distinct CDR3 sequences, roughly 14% of them seen only once. Material for sequencing was PBMCs or a T cell subset sorted from them (not recorded which). This TCR was recovered from an adult woman who had mild COVID-19 (a few samples of this study predate the infection). Cell type and time point are not known. The chain uses TRBV29-1 and TRBJ2-7; D ambiguous. CDR3 in DNA: TGCAGCGTTGCTGTGGTCTCCTACGAGCAGTACTTC. Protein sequence: CSVAVVSYEQYF.